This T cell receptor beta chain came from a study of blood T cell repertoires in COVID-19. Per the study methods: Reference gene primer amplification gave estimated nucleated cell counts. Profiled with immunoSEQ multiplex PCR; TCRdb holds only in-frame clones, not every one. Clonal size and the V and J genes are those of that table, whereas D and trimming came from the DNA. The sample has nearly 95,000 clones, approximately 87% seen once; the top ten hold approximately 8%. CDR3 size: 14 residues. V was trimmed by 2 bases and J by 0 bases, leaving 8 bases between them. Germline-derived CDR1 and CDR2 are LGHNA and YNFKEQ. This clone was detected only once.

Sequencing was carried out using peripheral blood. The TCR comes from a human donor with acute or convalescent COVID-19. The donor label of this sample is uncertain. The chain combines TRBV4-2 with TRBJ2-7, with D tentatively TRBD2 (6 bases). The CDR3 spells CASSQTGLSYEQYF. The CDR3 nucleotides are TGTGCCAGCAGCCAAACGGGACTCTCCTACGAGCAGTACTTC.